These T cell receptor beta chains were read from a single sample in a study of T cell repertoires in aging, cancer and after chemotherapy. TCRdb reprocessed the multiplex PCR reads via MiXCR and lists one record per CDR3 protein. The sample has about 1,300 distinct CDR3 sequences; 46% are singletons. Sequencing was carried out using blood. The source of these receptors is a human donor with a blood cancer. CDR3s include the opening cysteine and the closing phenylalanine or tryptophan. A D gene is named only where the DNA matches it firmly. Size tells how often a clone was seen (once, few, many) or the class of an expanded clone, and some rows leave it out.

j_call v_call clone_size d_call cdr3_aa cdr3_nt
TRBJ2-5 TRBV6-2/TRBV6-3 . TRBD2 CASNQEGRAGEAQYF TGTGCCAGCAACCAAGAGGGGCGTGCGGGGGAGGCCCAGTACTTC
TRBJ1-5 TRBV20-1 medium-sized . CSARWAGRYNQPQHF TGCAGTGCTCGTTGGGCAGGACGGTACAATCAGCCCCAGCATTTT
TRBJ1-2 TRBV6-6 . . CASSPGPLYGYTF TGTGCCAGCAGTCCTGGGCCCTTATACGGCTACACCTTC
TRBJ2-6 TRBV5-1 medium-sized . CASSLDGTDLVGANVLTF TGCGCCAGCAGCTTGGATGGGACGGATCTTGTTGGGGCCAACGTCCTGACTTTC
TRBJ2-7 TRBV20-1 large . CSARDLLRSPTYEQYF TGCAGTGCTAGAGATCTGCTTAGGAGTCCTACCTACGAGCAGTACTTC
TRBJ2-3 TRBV7-2 medium-sized TRBD2 CASSLASGGGEDTQYF TGTGCCAGCAGCTTAGCTAGCGGGGGAGGTGAAGATACGCAGTATTTT
TRBJ1-5 TRBV24-1 medium-sized . CATSHANNQPQHF TGTGCCACCAGTCACGCTAATAATCAGCCCCAGCATTTT
TRBJ2-5 TRBV6-5 . . CASRIGQWETQYF TGTGCCAGCAGGATTGGACAGTGGGAGACCCAGTACTTC
TRBJ1-6 TRBV20-1 medium-sized . CSGRGNMDSPLHF TGCAGTGGGCGGGGCAACATGGATTCACCCCTCCACTTT
TRBJ1-2 TRBV12-3/TRBV12-4 . . CASSEERGGNYGYTF TGTGCCAGCAGTGAGGAAAGGGGGGGCAACTATGGCTACACCTTC
TRBJ2-7 TRBV19 large TRBD1 CASSLATTGAYEQYF TGTGCCAGTAGTTTGGCGACAACAGGGGCCTACGAGCAGTACTTC
TRBJ2-3 TRBV12-3/TRBV12-4 large TRBD1 CASRPGQVPSTDTQYF TGTGCCAGCAGGCCGGGACAGGTCCCTAGCACAGATACGCAGTATTTT
TRBJ2-7 TRBV19 large TRBD2 CASRASLREVEQYF TGTGCCAGTAGAGCCTCGCTGCGGGAGGTCGAGCAGTACTTC
TRBJ1-5 TRBV27 few TRBD1 CASSLRDRGSNQPQHF TGTGCCAGCAGTTTGCGGGACAGGGGAAGCAATCAGCCCCAGCATTTT